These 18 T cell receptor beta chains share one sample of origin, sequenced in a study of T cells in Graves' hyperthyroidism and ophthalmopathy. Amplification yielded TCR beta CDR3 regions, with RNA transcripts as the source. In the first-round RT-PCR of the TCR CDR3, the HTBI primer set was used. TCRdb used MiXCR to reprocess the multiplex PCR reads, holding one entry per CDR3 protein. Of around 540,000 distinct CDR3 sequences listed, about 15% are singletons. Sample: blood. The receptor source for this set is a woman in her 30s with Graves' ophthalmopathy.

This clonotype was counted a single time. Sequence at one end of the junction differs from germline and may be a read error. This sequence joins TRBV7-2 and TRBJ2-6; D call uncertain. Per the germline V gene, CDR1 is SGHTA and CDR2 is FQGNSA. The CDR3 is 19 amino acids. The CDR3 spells CASGLAGGKASSGANVLTF. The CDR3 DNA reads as TGTGCCAGCGGCTTAGCAGGTGGGAAGGCCTCCTCTGGGGCCAACGTCCTGACTTTC.

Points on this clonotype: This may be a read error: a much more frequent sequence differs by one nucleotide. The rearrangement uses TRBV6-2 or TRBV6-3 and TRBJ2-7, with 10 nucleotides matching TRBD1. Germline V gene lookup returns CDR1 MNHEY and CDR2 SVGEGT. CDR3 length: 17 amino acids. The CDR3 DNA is TGTACCAGCAGTCCCCCCGGGACAGGGGTTTTCGTCTACGAGCAGTACTTC. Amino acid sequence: CTSSPPGTGVFVYEQYF.

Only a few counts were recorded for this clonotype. CDR3 protein: CATGHRTGQETQYF. CDR3 nucleotides: TGTGCCACCGGTCACAGGACTGGTCAAGAGACCCAGTACTTC. The chain is built from TRBV15 and TRBJ2-5; D possibly uses TRBD1 or TRBD2 (5 bases each). The CDR3 loop spans 14 amino acids. Germline V gene sequence: CDR1 LNHNV, CDR2 YYDKDF (reference sequence). V gave up 8 bases and J gave up 2 bases, with 15 bases separating them.

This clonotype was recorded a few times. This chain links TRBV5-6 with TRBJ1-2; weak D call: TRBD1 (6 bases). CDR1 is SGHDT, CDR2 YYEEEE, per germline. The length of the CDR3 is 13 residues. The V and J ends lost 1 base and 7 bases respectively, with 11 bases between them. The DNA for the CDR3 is TGTGCCAGCAGCTTGACAGGGCTCTTTGGCTACACCTTC. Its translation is CASSLTGLFGYTF.

CDR3 sequence: CASSWYTQELFF. In nucleotides, the CDR3 is TGTGCCAGCAGTTGGTACACACAGGAGCTGTTTTTT. The chain is built from TRBV25-1 and TRBJ2-2; D is uncertain. This CDR3 comprises 12 residues. From germline, CDR1 is MGHDK and CDR2 SYGVNS. With 5 bases removed from V and 10 bases from J, the gap between germline ends came to 11 bases.

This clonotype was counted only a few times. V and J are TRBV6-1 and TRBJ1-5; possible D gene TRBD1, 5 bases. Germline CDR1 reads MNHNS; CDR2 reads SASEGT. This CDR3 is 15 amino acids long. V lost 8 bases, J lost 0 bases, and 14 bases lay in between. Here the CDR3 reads CASAGEGYSNQPQHF. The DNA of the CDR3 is TGTGCCAGCGCGGGGGAGGGCTATAGCAATCAGCCCCAGCATTTT.

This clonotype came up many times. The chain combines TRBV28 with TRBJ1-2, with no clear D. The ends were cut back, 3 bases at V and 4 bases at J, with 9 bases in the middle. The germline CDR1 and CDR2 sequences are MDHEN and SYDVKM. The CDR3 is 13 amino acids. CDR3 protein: CASSLSKSYGYTF. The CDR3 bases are TGTGCCAGCAGTTTGTCTAAAAGCTATGGCTACACCTTC.

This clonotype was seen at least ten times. The CDR3 DNA reads as TGTGCCAGCAGCTTCACACGGGCCGAAGCTTTCTTT. It specifies CASSFTRAEAFF. The V gene is TRBV7-2, the J gene TRBJ1-1; D uncertain. Germline CDR1 reads SGHTA; CDR2 reads FQGNSA. V gave up 3 bases and J gave up 8 bases, with 10 bases separating them. The CDR3 is 12 amino acids.

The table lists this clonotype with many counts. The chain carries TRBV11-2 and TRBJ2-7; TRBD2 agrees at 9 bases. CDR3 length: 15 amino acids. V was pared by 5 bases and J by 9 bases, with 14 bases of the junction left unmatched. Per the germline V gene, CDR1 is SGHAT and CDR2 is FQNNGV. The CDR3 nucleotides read TGTGCCAGCAGCCCACGGATAGCGGGGGACCTGGGGCAGTACTTC. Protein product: CASSPRIAGDLGQYF.

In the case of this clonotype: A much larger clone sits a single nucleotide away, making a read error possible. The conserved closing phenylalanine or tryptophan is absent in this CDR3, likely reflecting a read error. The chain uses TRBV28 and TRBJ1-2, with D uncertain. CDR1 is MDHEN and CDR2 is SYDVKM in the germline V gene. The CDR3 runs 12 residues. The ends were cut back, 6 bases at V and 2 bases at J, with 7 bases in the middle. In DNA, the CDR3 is TGTGCCAGCAGAGGTTCGAACTATGGCTACACCCTC. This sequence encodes CASRGSNYGYTL.

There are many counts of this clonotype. Here the CDR3 DNA reads TGTGCCAGCAGCCCGGTGGGGGTGGACACCGGGGAGCTGTTTTTT. Protein product: CASSPVGVDTGELFF. The chain has TRBV11-2 and TRBJ2-2; the D call may be TRBD1 or TRBD2 (5 bases each). Trimming took 5 bases from V and 3 from J, leaving 13 bases between them. There are 15 residues in the CDR3. CDR1 and CDR2 (germline): SGHAT, FQNNGV.

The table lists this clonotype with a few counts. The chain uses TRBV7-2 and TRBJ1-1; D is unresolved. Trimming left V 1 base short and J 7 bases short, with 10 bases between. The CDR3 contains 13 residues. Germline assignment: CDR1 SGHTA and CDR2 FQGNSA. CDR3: CASSLDLEREAFF. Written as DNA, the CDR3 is TGTGCCAGCAGCTTAGATTTAGAACGTGAAGCTTTCTTT.

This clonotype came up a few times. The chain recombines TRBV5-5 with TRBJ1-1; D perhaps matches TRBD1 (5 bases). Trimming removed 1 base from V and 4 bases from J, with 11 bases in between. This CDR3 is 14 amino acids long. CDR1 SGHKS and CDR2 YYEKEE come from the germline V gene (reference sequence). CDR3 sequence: CASSLYQGSTEAFF. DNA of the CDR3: TGTGCCAGCAGCTTGTATCAGGGTAGCACTGAAGCTTTCTTT.

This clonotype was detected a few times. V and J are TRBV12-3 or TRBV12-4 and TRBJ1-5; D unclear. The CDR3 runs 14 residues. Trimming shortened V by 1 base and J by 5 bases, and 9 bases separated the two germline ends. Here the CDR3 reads CASSLEGGDQPQHF. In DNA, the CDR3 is TGTGCCAGCAGTTTAGAGGGAGGCGATCAGCCCCAGCATTTT.

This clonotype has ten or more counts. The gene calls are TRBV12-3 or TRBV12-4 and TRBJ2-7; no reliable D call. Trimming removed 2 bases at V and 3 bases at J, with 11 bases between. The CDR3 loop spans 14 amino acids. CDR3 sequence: CASSLISGFYEQYF. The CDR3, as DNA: TGTGCCAGCAGTTTAATCTCTGGGTTCTACGAGCAGTACTTC.

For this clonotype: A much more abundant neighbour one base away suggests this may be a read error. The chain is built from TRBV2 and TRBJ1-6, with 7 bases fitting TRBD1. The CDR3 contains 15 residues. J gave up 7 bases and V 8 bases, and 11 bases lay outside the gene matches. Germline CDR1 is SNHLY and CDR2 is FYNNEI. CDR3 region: CASGERTGANSPLHF. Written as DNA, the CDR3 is TGTGCCAGCGGCGAACGGACAGGCGCGAATTCACCCCTCCACTTT.

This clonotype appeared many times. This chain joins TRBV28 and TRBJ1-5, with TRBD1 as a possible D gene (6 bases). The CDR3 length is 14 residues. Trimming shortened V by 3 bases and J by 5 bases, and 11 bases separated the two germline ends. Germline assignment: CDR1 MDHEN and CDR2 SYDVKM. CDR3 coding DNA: TGTGCCAGCAGTTTTACAGGGATGTATCAGCCCCAGCATTTT. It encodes CASSFTGMYQPQHF.

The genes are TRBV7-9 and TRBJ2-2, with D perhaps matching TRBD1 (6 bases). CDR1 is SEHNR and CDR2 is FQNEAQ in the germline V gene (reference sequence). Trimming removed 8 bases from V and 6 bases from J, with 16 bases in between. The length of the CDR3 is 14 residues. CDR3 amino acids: CASELTGSAGELFF. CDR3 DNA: TGTGCCAGCGAACTGACAGGCTCCGCCGGGGAGCTGTTTTTT.